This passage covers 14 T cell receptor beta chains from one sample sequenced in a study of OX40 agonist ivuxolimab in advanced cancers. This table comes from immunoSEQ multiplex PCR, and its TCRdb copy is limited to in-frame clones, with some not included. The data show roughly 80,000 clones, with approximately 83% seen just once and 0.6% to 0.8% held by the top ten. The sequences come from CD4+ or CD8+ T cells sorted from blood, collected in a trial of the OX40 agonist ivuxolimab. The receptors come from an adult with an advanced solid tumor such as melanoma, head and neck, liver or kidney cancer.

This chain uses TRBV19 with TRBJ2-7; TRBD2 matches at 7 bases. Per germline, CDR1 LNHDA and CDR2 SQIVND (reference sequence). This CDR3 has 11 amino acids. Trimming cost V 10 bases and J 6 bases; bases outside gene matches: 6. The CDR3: CATSGGSEQYF. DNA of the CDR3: TGTGCCACCTCCGGGGGGAGCGAGCAGTACTTC.

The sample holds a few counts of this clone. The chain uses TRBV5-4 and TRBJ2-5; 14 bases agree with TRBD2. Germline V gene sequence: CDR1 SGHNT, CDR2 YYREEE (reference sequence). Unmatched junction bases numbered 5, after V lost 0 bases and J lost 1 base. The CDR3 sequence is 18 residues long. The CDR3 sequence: CASSLGGLAGALQETQYF. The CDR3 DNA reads TGTGCCAGCAGCTTGGGGGGACTAGCGGGGGCCCTCCAAGAGACCCAGTACTTC.

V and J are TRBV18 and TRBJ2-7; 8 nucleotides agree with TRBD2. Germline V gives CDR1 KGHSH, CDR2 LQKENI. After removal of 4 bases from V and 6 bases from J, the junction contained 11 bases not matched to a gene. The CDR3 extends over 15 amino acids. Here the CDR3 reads CASSQNVGTRGEQYF. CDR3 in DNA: TGTGCCAGCTCACAAAATGTCGGGACTAGAGGCGAGCAGTACTTC.

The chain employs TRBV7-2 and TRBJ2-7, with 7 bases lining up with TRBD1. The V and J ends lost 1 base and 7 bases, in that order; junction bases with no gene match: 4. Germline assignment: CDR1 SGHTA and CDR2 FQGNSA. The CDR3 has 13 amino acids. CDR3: CASSLGQGGEQYF. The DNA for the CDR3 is TGTGCCAGCAGCTTAGGACAGGGCGGGGAGCAGTACTTC.

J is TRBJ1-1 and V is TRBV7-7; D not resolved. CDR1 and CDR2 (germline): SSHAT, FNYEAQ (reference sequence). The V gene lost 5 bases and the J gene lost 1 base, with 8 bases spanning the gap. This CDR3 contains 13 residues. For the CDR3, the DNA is TGTGCCAGCAGCGCTCGACAGAACACTGAAGCTTTCTTT. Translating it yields CASSARQNTEAFF.

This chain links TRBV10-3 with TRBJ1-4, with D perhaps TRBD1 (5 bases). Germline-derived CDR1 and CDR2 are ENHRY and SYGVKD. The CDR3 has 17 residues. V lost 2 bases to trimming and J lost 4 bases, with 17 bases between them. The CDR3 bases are TGTGCCATCAGTGAGCGGATGTGGGGGACGGATAATGAAAAACTGTTTTTT. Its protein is CAISERMWGTDNEKLFF.

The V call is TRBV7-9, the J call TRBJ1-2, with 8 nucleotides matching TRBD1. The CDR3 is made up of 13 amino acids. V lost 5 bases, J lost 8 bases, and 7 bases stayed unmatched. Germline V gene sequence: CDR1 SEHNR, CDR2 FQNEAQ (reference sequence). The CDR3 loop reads CASSTGQGRGYTF. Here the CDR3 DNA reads TGTGCCAGCAGCACTGGACAGGGACGGGGCTACACCTTC.

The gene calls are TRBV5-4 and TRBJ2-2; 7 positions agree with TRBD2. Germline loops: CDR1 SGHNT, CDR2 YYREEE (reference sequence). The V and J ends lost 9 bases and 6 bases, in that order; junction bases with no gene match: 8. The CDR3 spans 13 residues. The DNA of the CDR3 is TGTGCCACCACGACTAGCAATCCCGGGGAGCTGTTTTTT. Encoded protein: CATTTSNPGELFF. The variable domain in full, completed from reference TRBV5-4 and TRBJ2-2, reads ETGVTQSPTHLIKTRGQQVTLRCSSQSGHNTVSWYQQALGQGPQFIFQYYREEENGRGNFPPRFSGLQFPNYSSELNVNALELDDSALYLCATTTSNPGELFFGEGSRLTVL.

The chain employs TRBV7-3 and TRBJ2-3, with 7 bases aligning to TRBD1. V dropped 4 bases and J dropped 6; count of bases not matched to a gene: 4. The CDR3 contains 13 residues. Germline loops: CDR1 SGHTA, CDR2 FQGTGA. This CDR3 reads CASSSTGVDTQYF. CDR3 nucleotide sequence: TGTGCCAGCAGCTCAACAGGGGTGGATACGCAGTATTTT.

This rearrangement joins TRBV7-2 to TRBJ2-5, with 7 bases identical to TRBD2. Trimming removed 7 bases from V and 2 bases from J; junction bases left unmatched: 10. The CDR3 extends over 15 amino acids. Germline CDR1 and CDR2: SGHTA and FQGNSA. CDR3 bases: TGTGCCAGCACCGGGGGAGGGCGTTCGCAAGAGACCCAGTACTTC. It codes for CASTGGGRSQETQYF.

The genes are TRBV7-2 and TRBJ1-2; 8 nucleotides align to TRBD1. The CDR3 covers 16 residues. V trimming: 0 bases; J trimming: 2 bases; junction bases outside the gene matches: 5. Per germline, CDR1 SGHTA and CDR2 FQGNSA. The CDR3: CASSLASQGANYGYTF. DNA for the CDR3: TGTGCCAGCAGCTTAGCGAGTCAGGGGGCGAACTATGGCTACACCTTC.

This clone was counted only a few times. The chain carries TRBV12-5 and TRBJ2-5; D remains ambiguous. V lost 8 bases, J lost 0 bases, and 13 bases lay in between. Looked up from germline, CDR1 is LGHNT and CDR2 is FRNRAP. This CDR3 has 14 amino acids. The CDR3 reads CASRISDNQETQYF. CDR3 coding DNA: TGTGCTAGTAGGATTTCAGATAACCAAGAGACCCAGTACTTC.

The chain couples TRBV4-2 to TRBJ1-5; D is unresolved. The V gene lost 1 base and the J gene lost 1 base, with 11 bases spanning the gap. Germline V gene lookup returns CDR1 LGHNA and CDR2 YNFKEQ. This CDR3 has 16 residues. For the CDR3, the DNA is TGTGCCAGCAGCCAAGGGTCTTTCCAAAGCAATCAGCCCCAGCATTTT. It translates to CASSQGSFQSNQPQHF.

The CDR3 loop reads CSVFRDIDSGANVLTF. DNA for the CDR3: TGCAGCGTTTTCCGGGACATCGACTCTGGGGCCAACGTCCTGACTTTC. The J gene is TRBJ2-6, the V gene TRBV29-1; perhaps TRBD1 as D (6 bases). The V gene's germline CDR1 is SQVTM and CDR2 ANQGSEA. Trimming stripped 5 bases from V and 0 bases from J, with 14 bases between. There are 16 residues in the CDR3.